The 13 T cell receptor beta chains below come from one sample, sequenced in a study of identifying expanded T cells in peripheral blood. Here immunoSEQ multiplex PCR was the method, and the copy in TCRdb shows in-frame clones only, minus some. The sample includes 90,000 to 100,000 clones, approximately 86% of them seen just once. The sample comprised blood. Receptors originate from a person aged 18 to 75 in good health.

V and J are TRBV4-2 and TRBJ2-3; 14 nucleotides align to TRBD2. The CDR3 loop spans 19 amino acids. The junction had 10 bases not matched to a gene; V was cut back by 4 bases and J by 1 base. Germline-derived CDR1 and CDR2 are LGHNA and YNFKEQ. CDR3 amino acids: CASSPRLAGGRGGTDTQYF. The CDR3 region has the DNA TGTGCCAGCAGCCCCCGACTAGCGGGAGGGCGGGGGGGCACAGATACGCAGTATTTT.

The chain carries TRBV5-1 and TRBJ1-1; 9 bases are shared with TRBD1. Germline V gene lookup returns CDR1 SGHRS and CDR2 YFSETQ. J lost 6 bases, V lost 4 bases, and 10 bases had no gene match. CDR3 size: 15 residues. CDR3 in DNA: TGCGCCAGCAGCACATTACAGGGGGCGAGCCCTGAAGCTTTCTTT. It codes for CASSTLQGASPEAFF.

The CDR3: CASSPSIRSGAGEQYF. As DNA, the CDR3 is TGTGCCAGCTCACCATCCATTAGGTCCGGTGCGGGAGAGCAGTACTTC. The rearrangement joins TRBV18 to TRBJ2-7, with D tentatively TRBD2 (6 bases). There are 16 residues in the CDR3. The V end was cut by 2 bases, the J end by 7 bases, with 21 bases between. CDR1 is KGHSH, CDR2 LQKENI, per germline. Full variable domain (remainder filled in from reference TRBV18 and TRBJ2-7): NAGVMQNPRHLVRRRGQEARLRCSPMKGHSHVYWYRQLPEEGLKFMVYLQKENIIDESGMPKERFSAEFPKEGPSILRIQQVVRGDSAAYFCASSPSIRSGAGEQYFGPGTRLTVT.

This chain joins TRBV30 and TRBJ2-1; 9 bases fit TRBD2. This CDR3 is 11 amino acids long. The germline gives CDR1 GTSNPN, CDR2 SVGIG (reference sequence). Trimming cost V 3 bases and J 15 bases; bases outside gene matches: 6. CDR3 residues: CAWSRREGLFF. In nucleotides, the CDR3 is TGTGCCTGGAGCCGGCGGGAGGGCCTGTTCTTC.

DNA for the CDR3: TGTGCCAGCAGCACGGGGACTAGCGGTAACAATGAGCAGTTCTTC. Its translation: CASSTGTSGNNEQFF. This chain connects TRBV14 to TRBJ2-1; TRBD2 aligns across 11 bases. The CDR3 extends over 15 amino acids. V shed 5 bases, J shed 5 bases, and the junction held 5 bases outside the gene matches. From germline, CDR1 is SGHDN and CDR2 FVKESK.

In this sample, this clone turned up once. J is TRBJ2-7 and V is TRBV4-2; 8 nucleotides line up with TRBD2. The CDR3 sequence is 15 residues long. V trimming: 0 bases; J trimming: 3 bases; junction bases outside the gene matches: 4. Per germline, CDR1 LGHNA and CDR2 YNFKEQ. CDR3 amino acids: CASSQDRTSGYEQYF. Written as DNA, the CDR3 is TGTGCCAGCAGCCAAGATAGAACTAGCGGCTACGAGCAGTACTTC.

This chain links TRBV9 with TRBJ2-2; 9 nucleotides match TRBD2. V shed 3 bases, J shed 4 bases, and the junction held 10 bases outside the gene matches. The CDR3 is 17 residues long. Germline V gene data show CDR1 as SGDLS and CDR2 as YYNGEE. CDR3 sequence: CASSEERTLAGTGELFF. In DNA form, the CDR3 reads TGTGCCAGCAGCGAAGAAAGAACACTAGCGGGCACCGGGGAGCTGTTTTTT.

The chain couples TRBV7-3 to TRBJ2-5; possible D gene TRBD2, 6 bases. Germline V CDR1 and CDR2: SGHTA, FQGTGA. This CDR3 contains 14 residues. V was clipped by 0 bases and J by 5 bases, with 10 bases between them. As DNA, the CDR3 is TGTGCCAGCAGCTTAACCGGGGGAATGGAGACCCAGTACTTC. This codes for CASSLTGGMETQYF.

The gene calls are TRBV11-2 and TRBJ2-3; D not certain. Trimming shortened V by 5 bases and J by 2 bases, and 5 bases separated the two germline ends. CDR3 length equals 12 residues. Germline V gene sequence: CDR1 SGHAT, CDR2 FQNNGV. DNA for the CDR3: TGTGCCAGCAGCATGACCACAGATACGCAGTATTTT. Encoded protein: CASSMTTDTQYF. Using reference TRBV11-2 and TRBJ2-3 for the parts outside the CDR3, the full variable domain is EAGVAQSPRYKIIEKRQSVAFWCNPISGHATLYWYQQILGQGPKLLIQFQNNGVVDDSQLPKDRFSAERLKGVDSTLKIQPAKLEDSAVYLCASSMTTDTQYFGPGTRLTVL.

This chain connects TRBV6-1 to TRBJ2-3, with D unresolved. Trimming stripped 8 bases from V and 6 bases from J, with 18 bases between. The CDR3 has 14 amino acids. Germline CDR1 reads MNHNS; CDR2 reads SASEGT. CDR3 sequence: CASLGPQIGDTQYF. The DNA of the CDR3 is TGTGCCAGCTTAGGCCCGCAGATAGGGGATACGCAGTATTTT.

The chain has TRBV10-3 and TRBJ1-3, with D possibly matching TRBD1 (6 bases). This CDR3 is built from 17 residues. V was trimmed by 2 bases and J by 0 bases, leaving 14 bases between them. The germline CDR1 and CDR2 sequences are ENHRY and SYGVKD. CDR3 DNA sequence: TGTGCCATCAGTGAGGGGGGGCAGTTCCTCTCTGGAAACACCATATATTTT. This codes for CAISEGGQFLSGNTIYF.

The rearrangement uses TRBV29-1 and TRBJ1-1, with D hard to call. The germline V gene encodes CDR1 SQVTM and CDR2 ANQGSEA. Trimming took off 7 bases at V and 10 bases at J, with 16 bases between the two ends. The length of the CDR3 is 11 residues. The CDR3 sequence is CSANSGDGAFF. For the CDR3, the DNA is TGCAGCGCAAATTCCGGCGATGGAGCTTTCTTT.

The chain carries TRBV7-6 and TRBJ2-1, with TRBD2 as a possible D gene (5 bases). V dropped 5 bases and J dropped 7 bases, with 24 bases sitting between them. Germline assignment: CDR1 SGHVS and CDR2 FNYEAQ. The CDR3 totals 17 residues. The CDR3 region is CASSPLDLDPLVNEQFF. As DNA, the CDR3 is TGTGCCAGCAGCCCCCTGGACTTAGATCCCCTGGTAAATGAGCAGTTCTTC.